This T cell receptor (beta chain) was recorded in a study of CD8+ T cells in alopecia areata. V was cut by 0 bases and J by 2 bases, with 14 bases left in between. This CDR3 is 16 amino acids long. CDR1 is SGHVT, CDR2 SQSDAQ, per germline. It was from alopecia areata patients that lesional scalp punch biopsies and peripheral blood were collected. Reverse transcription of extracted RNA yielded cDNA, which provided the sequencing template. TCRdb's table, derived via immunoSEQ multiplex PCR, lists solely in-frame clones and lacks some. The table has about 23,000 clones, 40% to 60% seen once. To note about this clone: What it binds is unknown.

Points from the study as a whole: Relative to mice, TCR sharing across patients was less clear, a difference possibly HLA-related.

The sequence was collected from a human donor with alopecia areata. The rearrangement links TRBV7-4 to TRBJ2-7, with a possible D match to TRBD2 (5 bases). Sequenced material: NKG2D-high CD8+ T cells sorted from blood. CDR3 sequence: CASSLAWGAPTYEQYF. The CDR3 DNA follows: TGTGCCAGCAGCTTAGCTTGGGGAGCGCCGACCTACGAGCAGTACTTC.